This TCR beta chain was found in a study of tumor-infiltrating lymphocytes in primary liver carcinoma. Scientists recovered RNA and DNA together from roughly 20-30 mg of unsorted bulk tissue. V was pared by 0 bases and J by 4 bases, with 15 bases of the junction left unmatched. Per the germline V gene, CDR1 is SGHAT and CDR2 is FQNNGV. This CDR3 contains 19 residues. As regards this clonotype: The final CDR3 position lacks the conserved phenylalanine or tryptophan, pointing to a likely read error.

The investigators made TCR beta cDNA from approximately 500 ng total RNA, using a constant-region primer. What produced the TCR beta libraries was three nested multiplex PCR rounds using slightly modified ARM-PCR. Forward primers for TRBV1-TRBV30 and a C-beta reverse primer served the first two PCR rounds, at 10 cycles each. TCRdb called the multiplex PCR reads again in MiXCR, with one record for every CDR3 protein. The data contain tens of thousands of distinct CDR3 sequences, approximately 80% of them seen just once; the ten biggest clones take up roughly a third. The chain is built from TRBV11-2 and TRBJ2-1; the match to TRBD2 covers 7 bases. Sequencing was performed on liver tumor tissue from sampling region 5. The subset denotes: tumor region T5, tumor centre. The sequence came from a man aged 40-55 years with primary liver carcinoma and hepatitis B virus infection. The CDR3 sequence: CASSLDGRFSGTLYNEQFN. The CDR3 nucleotides are TGTGCCAGCAGCTTAGATGGGCGATTCAGCGGGACCCTTTACAATGAGCAGTTCAAT.